These T cell receptor beta chains were read from a single sample in a study of T cells in Graves' hyperthyroidism and ophthalmopathy. MiXCR, applied by TCRdb to the multiplex PCR reads, yields one record per CDR3 protein. The repertoire consists of fewer than 550,000 distinct CDR3 sequences, with 15% to 18% occurring once and the leading ten covering over 12%. Sequencing input: blood. All receptors come from a woman aged 18-35 years with Graves' hyperthyroidism. The CDR3 runs from the conserved cysteine through the conserved F or W. Each record gives: D gene, clone size, V gene, J gene, CDR3 protein, CDR3 DNA. A D gene is named only where the DNA matches it firmly. Some rows mark clone size as missing; the rest say once, few, many or name a class of expanded clone.

-	-	TRBV27	TRBJ1-1	CASSPQQFMNTEAFF	TGTGCCAGCAGTCCCCAGCAGTTCATGAACACCGAAGCTTTCTTT
TRBD2	-	TRBV12-3/TRBV12-4	TRBJ2-3	CASSLSLAGVTDTQYF	TGTGCCAGCAGTTTATCTCTAGCGGGAGTCACAGATACGCAGTATTTT
TRBD2	-	TRBV2	TRBJ2-3	CARGLAGGDTQYF	TGTGCCAGAGGACTAGCGGGAGGAGATACGCAGTATTTT
-	-	TRBV5-1	TRBJ2-7	CASRLEGYGGEQYF	TGCGCCAGCAGATTGGAGGGGTATGGTGGTGAGCAGTACTTC
TRBD2	many	TRBV5-1	TRBJ2-3	CASSQTSATDTQYF	TGCGCCAGCAGCCAGACTAGCGCCACAGATACGCAGTATTTT
-	many	TRBV24-1	TRBJ1-5	CATSDWSSNQPQHF	TGTGCCACCAGTGACTGGTCTAGCAATCAGCCCCAGCATTTT
-	many	TRBV10-1	TRBJ1-2	CASYLLGGALNYGYTF	TGCGCCAGCTATTTACTAGGGGGGGCTTTGAACTATGGCTACACCTTC
TRBD1	many	TRBV3-1	TRBJ1-1	CASSHRDRVFEAFF	TGTGCCAGCAGCCACCGGGACAGAGTCTTTGAAGCTTTCTTT
-	-	TRBV5-5	TRBJ1-2	CASRVDSYGYTF	TGTGCCAGCAGGGTTGACAGCTATGGCTACACCTTC
TRBD1	-	TRBV4-2	TRBJ2-7	CASSQDMRQGLEQYF	TGTGCCAGCAGCCAAGATATGCGACAGGGTCTCGAGCAGTACTTC
-	-	TRBV5-1	TRBJ2-3	CASRPPAGVTDTQYF	TGCGCCAGCAGGCCTCCGGCGGGCGTCACAGATACGCAGTATTTT
-	-	TRBV28	TRBJ2-7	CASRGRVGRSEQYF	TGTGCCAGCAGGGGTCGAGTGGGCCGTAGCGAGCAGTACTTC
-	-	TRBV12-3/TRBV12-4	TRBJ1-5	CASSLALGLQGSQPQHF	TGTGCCAGCAGTTTAGCGCTGGGATTGCAGGGGAGTCAGCCCCAGCATTTT
TRBD1	many	TRBV6-2/TRBV6-3	TRBJ2-1	CASSFGVTGGLYNEQFF	TGTGCCAGCAGTTTTGGGGTTACAGGGGGCCTCTACAATGAGCAGTTCTTC
-	many	TRBV3-1	TRBJ1-3	CASSPRASGNTIYF	TGTGCCAGCAGCCCCCGGGCCTCTGGAAACACCATATATTTT
-	-	TRBV27	TRBJ2-2	CASSSGVTGELFF	TGTGCCAGCAGTTCGGGGGTAACCGGGGAGCTGTTTTTT
-	-	TRBV5-5	TRBJ2-3	CASSLGNSHADTQYF	TGTGCCAGCAGCTTGGGGAACAGCCACGCAGATACGCAGTATTTT
TRBD1	few	TRBV9	TRBJ1-5	CASSPTGVGQPQHF	TGTGCCAGCAGCCCGACAGGGGTCGGACAGCCCCAGCATTTT
TRBD1	few	TRBV2	TRBJ2-7	CASTQTGAYEQYF	TGTGCCAGCACCCAGACAGGGGCCTACGAGCAGTACTTC
-	-	TRBV15	TRBJ2-1	CATSPPQGGGRSYNEQFF	TGTGCCACCAGCCCCCCACAGGGCGGGGGTCGCTCCTACAATGAGCAGTTCTTC
-	many	TRBV5-5	TRBJ1-1	CASSLATGWLAFF	TGTGCCAGCAGCTTGGCCACGGGGTGGTTAGCTTTCTTT
TRBD1	few	TRBV6-6	TRBJ1-1	CASSYPKGATEAFF	TGTGCCAGCAGTTACCCTAAGGGGGCCACTGAAGCTTTCTTT
TRBD2	-	TRBV10-1	TRBJ2-3	CASSVLAGPKSTDTQYF	TGCGCCAGCAGTGTTCTAGCGGGGCCGAAAAGCACAGATACGCAGTATTTT
-	many	TRBV6-6	TRBJ1-1	CASSYTTQGKAFF	TGTGCCAGCAGTTACACAACTCAGGGAAAAGCTTTCTTT
-	-	TRBV6-2/TRBV6-3	TRBJ2-2	CASSLQGRGAGTGELFF	TGTGCCAGCAGTCTACAGGGTAGAGGGGCTGGCACCGGGGAGCTGTTTTTT
TRBD1	many	TRBV24-1	TRBJ1-5	CATSDMGQLTNQPQHF	TGTGCCACCAGTGACATGGGACAGCTTACCAATCAGCCCCAGCATTTT
-	few	TRBV27	TRBJ2-4	CASSKRAGTAKNIQYF	TGTGCCAGCAGTAAGCGGGCGGGGACGGCCAAAAACATTCAGTACTTC
-	many	TRBV14	TRBJ1-1	CASSQVDGGSVEAFF	TGTGCCAGCAGCCAAGTTGACGGGGGCTCGGTTGAAGCTTTCTTT
TRBD1	-	TRBV7-9	TRBJ2-2	CASSPPGQGFHGELFF	TGTGCCAGCAGTCCGCCGGGACAGGGGTTTCACGGGGAGCTGTTTTTT
TRBD1	-	TRBV10-3	TRBJ1-2	CAIWQGVLNGYTF	TGTGCCATCTGGCAGGGGGTATTAAATGGCTACACCTTC
-	-	TRBV20-1	TRBJ2-1	CSASEGGDNEQFF	TGCAGTGCATCAGAGGGGGGGGACAATGAGCAGTTCTTC
-	many	TRBV11-2	TRBJ1-1	CATKTPGAEAFF	TGTGCCACCAAAACCCCGGGGGCTGAAGCTTTCTTT
-	many	TRBV24-1	TRBJ2-3	CATGGVHGTRDGTDTQYF	TGTGCCACCGGAGGGGTACACGGGACCCGGGACGGCACAGATACGCAGTATTTT
-	many	TRBV4-2	TRBJ2-5	CASSQLEETQYF	TGTGCCAGCAGCCAACTGGAAGAGACCCAGTACTTC
-	-	TRBV20-1	TRBJ1-2	CSARELAGLNYGYTF	TGCAGTGCTAGAGAGCTAGCGGGGCTCAACTATGGCTACACCTTC
-	-	TRBV6-2/TRBV6-3	TRBJ2-2	CASSIAPHTGELFF	TGTGCCAGCAGTATAGCTCCGCACACCGGGGAGCTGTTTTTT
TRBD1	-	TRBV6-2/TRBV6-3	TRBJ1-4	CASSYTGQGVREKLFF	TGTGCCAGCAGTTACACCGGACAGGGGGTACGCGAAAAACTGTTTTTT
TRBD1	many	TRBV12-3/TRBV12-4	TRBJ1-5	CASSFSPTGGGWGGGGPQHF	TGTGCCAGCAGTTTCAGTCCGACAGGGGGGGGGTGGGGCGGGGGTGGGCCCCAGCATTTT
TRBD1	many	TRBV6-2/TRBV6-3	TRBJ1-2	CASSSQGARGYTF	TGTGCCAGCAGTTCTCAGGGGGCGAGGGGCTACACCTTC
-	-	TRBV20-1	TRBJ1-4	CSARRWTTSEGSNEKLFF	TGCAGTGCTAGAAGGTGGACTACTTCTGAGGGTAGTAATGAAAAACTGTTTTTT
-	-	TRBV20-1	TRBJ2-2	CSAGEGAGELFF	TGCAGTGCTGGAGAAGGGGCCGGGGAGCTGTTTTTT
TRBD1	few	TRBV7-3	TRBJ2-6	CASSSQGFAGANVLTF	TGTGCCAGCAGCTCACAGGGGTTCGCGGGGGCCAACGTCCTGACTTTC
TRBD1	many	TRBV20-1	TRBJ2-3	CSAPRQGAQDTQYF	TGCAGTGCTCCCCGACAGGGGGCCCAAGATACGCAGTATTTT
-	many	TRBV6-1	TRBJ1-4	CASSDLVLQLFF	TGTGCCAGCAGTGATCTGGTGCTCCAACTGTTTTTT
-	many	TRBV7-8	TRBJ1-2	CASSFGQGLGYGYTF	TGTGCCAGCAGCTTCGGGCAGGGTCTCGGCTATGGCTACACCTTC